This T cell receptor (beta chain) was captured by sequencing in a study of CD8+CD57+ T cells in acquired aplastic anemia. V was trimmed by 3 bases and J by 9 bases, leaving 9 bases between them. The CDR3 sequence is 13 residues long. Both TCR beta VDJ combination and CDR3 sequence profiling were carried out. Genomic DNA was the template for this profiling. Each CDR3 protein is one row after TCRdb ran MiXCR on the reads. The sample has 100,000 to 150,000 distinct CDR3 sequences, 48% seen once; the top ten hold 2% to 3%. The source of this sequence is a human donor in good health, serving as a control. This rearrangement joins TRBV12-3 or TRBV12-4 to TRBJ1-6; tentatively, D is TRBD1 (5 bases). Input material: sorted CD4+, CD8+, or CD8+CD57+ T cells (not recorded which) from PBMCs. The CDR3 DNA follows: TGTGCCAGCAGTTTCAGGGAAAGTTCACCCCTCCACTTT. Translation gives CASSFRESSPLHF.